A single count supports the clone carrying this T cell receptor beta chain. This entry is derived from a study of control samples from healthy donors and cancer patients. Produced via immunoSEQ multiplex PCR; TCRdb's table is partial and in-frame only. Seen here are roughly 450,000 clones, approximately 92% observed once, and the top ten hold around 6.4%. The CDR3 runs to 15 residues. The V gene's germline CDR1 is SGHTA and CDR2 FQGTGA. Between the trimmed V and J ends, which lost 2 bases and 0 bases, there was a span of 8 bases. This chain joins TRBV7-3 and TRBJ2-1, with D unclear. The sequenced sample consisted of PBMCs. This receptor was identified in a man aged 35 to 55 with head and neck cancer. CDR3 sequence (DNA): TGTGCCAGCAGCTTAGAGGCGACCTCCTACAATGAGCAGTTCTTC. Translating it yields CASSLEATSYNEQFF.